The 2 T cell receptor beta chains presented below share a single source sample, sequenced in a study of human T cells and chemical hapten exposure. This sample's time point: patch test 2, 6 weeks after DPC sensitization. As to treatment: therapeutic diphenylcyclopropenone sensitization with weekly scalp DPC. TCRdb itself ran the RACE reads through MiXCR, one entry per CDR3 protein. The sample holds some 80,000 distinct CDR3 sequences, roughly a tenth seen once. The specimen comprised whole blood, sampled in connection with sensitization to the hapten diphenylcyclopropenone (DPC). These receptors originate from a woman in her 30s with alopecia areata. Some clones in this sample may be carry-over from other donors' samples.

This clonotype was detected a few times. The rearrangement joins TRBV6-4 to TRBJ2-3, with 9 bases aligning to TRBD1. The CDR3 length is 13 residues. J was trimmed by 5 bases and V by 7 bases; bases with no gene match: 4. CDR1 is MRHNA, CDR2 SNTAGT, per germline. The CDR3 sequence: CASTTGGQDTQYF. In DNA form, the CDR3 reads TGTGCCAGCACCACAGGGGGCCAAGATACGCAGTATTTT.

Only a few counts were recorded for this clonotype. The rearrangement links TRBV20-1 to TRBJ1-1; TRBD1 might be the D (5 bases). The CDR3 is made up of 11 amino acids. The germline V and J ends were trimmed by 6 bases and 7 bases, with 12 bases remaining between them. Germline V lookup: CDR1 DFQATT, CDR2 SNEGSKA (reference sequence). The CDR3 coding sequence is TGCAGTGCCCCCCGGGACCTTGAAGCTTTCTTT. Encoded protein: CSAPRDLEAFF.